This entry is about one TCR beta chain. The same CDR3 can be traced to other DNA sequences in this sample. The CDR3 spans 14 residues. V was cut by 0 bases and J by 1 base, with 4 bases left in between. Germline V gives CDR1 SGDLS, CDR2 YYNGEE. Data came from immunoSEQ multiplex PCR; TCRdb stores just in-frame clones and leaves some out. The sample yields 65,000 to 85,000 clones, around four fifths seen once. The data derive from a study of T cell clones after liver transplantation. Background on the study: As an antigen-independent comparator, third-party-reactive TCRbeta sequences came from pre-transplant mixed lymphocyte reactions. Apart from three HCV-positive recipients, transplants were for non-autoimmune, non-viral reasons. Tolerance: complete withdrawal held at least one year, liver enzymes staying within twice normal.

Specimen: CD4+ T cells from blood, collected 48 months after liver transplant. The sequence was obtained from a human patient who received a liver transplant. A share of the T cells may be of graft donor origin. This rearrangement joins TRBV9 to TRBJ2-2; D remains ambiguous. The CDR3 sequence: CASSVGGNTGELFF. The CDR3 DNA reads TGTGCCAGCAGCGTAGGAGGGAACACCGGGGAGCTGTTTTTT.